The source of this T cell receptor beta chain is a study of cytomegalovirus exposure and HLA in healthy donors (dated by TCRdb to about 2017). Context from the whole study: According to an earlier analysis of a few hundred of the donors, about 170 million T cells yielded 120 million or so unique TCR beta sequences and around 280 Gb of sequence data. An early release covering approximately 600 HLA-typed donors comprised about 320 gigabases of sequencing data and around 85 million unique TCR sequences. The genetic ancestry cluster associated with self-reported Caucasian donors included roughly 84% of the 398 genotyped donors. The aim of the study was to test whether cataloging public T cell receptors could identify signatures of past pathogen exposure. The T cell repertoires of 700 or so subjects were profiled by immunosequencing and related to cytomegalovirus serostatus. A separate validation cohort of 100 to 150 different subjects was used in addition to the 666-subject first cohort. High-throughput TCR immunosequencing, statistical association of individual TCRs with disease status, and machine learning were combined to predict cytomegalovirus infection status. To study patterns of TCR occurrence, a later analysis re-analyzed previously published TCR beta repertoires from around 670 donors and added high-resolution HLA genotyping. Rather than drawing on any new phenotypic data, the later analysis identified candidate immune exposures from TCR beta sequences and the way those sequences occurred across donors. An earlier analysis of nearly 600 of the donors applied high-throughput TCR beta sequencing to assess whether each TCR beta V gene segment acted as functional or pseudogenic. Donor age, sex, ethnicity and CMV serostatus were compiled together with the repertoire data. Genome-wide SNP genotypes for about 65% of the 666 donors were used in a later genetic analysis, which treated that subset as a discovery cohort. Every discovery cohort repertoire had been produced on one sequencing platform. HLA typing included class I and class II loci at four-digit resolution. The number of typed donors differed by locus: roughly 629-640 for A, B, C, DRB1 and DQB1; some 500 for DQA1; fewer than 610 for DPA1; and about 450 for DPB1. Because of strong linkage in the cohort, 4 to 6 DR-DQ haplotypes were treated as single units for association and clustering. Among a few hundred genotyped donors of the cohort, an average of around 240,000 unique TCR beta nucleotide sequences were sequenced per donor, roughly 20% of them non-productive.

The germline V gene yields SQVTM for CDR1 and ANQGSEA for CDR2. The CDR3 holds 13 amino acids from the cysteine to the phenylalanine. The retained sequence is limited to the CDR3, 39 bases, with the frame set at the first base. Trimming leaves V shorter by 6 bases and J shorter by 3 bases, with the junction holding 7 bases beyond the gene matches. The paper as a whole reports these results and caveats: A later genetic analysis associated a missense DCLRE1C variant with V-gene and J-gene trimming of TCR beta chains, and an independent cohort replicated the association. Only TCR beta chains were sequenced in this cohort, and the absence of alpha or paired-chain data limited detectable features. Roughly uniform sequencing depth across donors was assumed in presence/absence analyses, although this assumption may not hold. The authors suggested that the approach could potentially be extended to other disease states and immunological phenotypes. A later analysis found that HLA-associated TCR beta chains were more clonally expanded and had lower generation probabilities than equally common non-associated chains. When HLA alleles, especially DR and DQ, strongly co-occurred, attributing TCR associations to individual alleles was difficult. Because the 87-base-pair reads could not distinguish some IMGT-functional V segments, including TRBV6-2 and TRBV6-3, those segments were excluded. For the cohort, immune exposure information was limited to CMV serostatus. Most TCR sequences were observed very rarely across donors, whereas some public TCRs were present in many individuals. In both the original and validation cohorts, the classifier was reported to diagnose cytomegalovirus status with high specificity and sensitivity. The study gave a list of about 150 TCR beta chains associated with cytomegalovirus. A further reported finding was that TCR beta sequences accurately predicted the HLA-A and HLA-B alleles for most subjects in the first cohort. In a later analysis, more than 15,000 TCR beta sequences were associated with specific HLA alleles at a false discovery rate of 0.05. A later analysis reported that several top co-occurrence clusters appeared linked to parvovirus B19, influenza, CMV and Epstein-Barr virus. In an earlier analysis of fewer than 700 of the donors, most TCR beta V segments appeared in productive rearrangements about 87% or about 30% of the time, broadly matching IMGT annotations. Correlated functional status among segregating V segments might reflect linkage disequilibrium, but an unknown experimental factor could not be ruled out. The earlier analysis of a few hundred of the donors excluded about 16 rarely observed V segments, including chromosome 9 orphons, because counts were too low. In a later analysis, TCR association rates were found to vary across HLA loci, with the most associated TCRs seen for DRB1 alleles and the fewest for HLA-C alleles. In a later analysis, most CMV-associated TCR beta chains were found to appear HLA-restricted, with HLA associations seemingly driven largely by CMV exposure. In a later genetic analysis, fewer N-insertions in productive TCRs were reported among donors in an Asian-associated ancestry cluster than the roughly 640-donor mean. A cluster of highly shared sequence variants was judged likely to be a technical artifact of the sequencing pipeline. Because HLA typing was missing for some donors at each locus, association tests included only the typed subset. A few of the identified cytomegalovirus-associated TCR beta chains were confirmed in vitro to be specific for cytomegalovirus antigens.

Receptor libraries were prepared by the immunoSEQ multiplex PCR assay. A mixture of 60 forward primers for TCR Vbeta segments and 13 reverse primers for TCR Jbeta segments was used in the multiplex PCR. The CDR3 region of rearranged TCR beta genes was amplified from genomic DNA with a multiplex PCR assay. The Illumina HiSeq System was used to sequence the amplified TCR beta libraries as 87-base-pair reads. The paper's data handling went like this. Across the roughly 640 repertoires, a later analysis counted roughly 77 million unique TCR beta chains, roughly 11 million of which were shared by at least two donors. To remove PCR and sequencing errors, raw reads were error-corrected and collapsed into unique sequences using a nearest-neighbor algorithm that merged closely related sequences. Alignment of CDR3 sequences to IMGT reference sequences was used to assign V, D and J gene segments. For a sequence to be retained, at least a six-nucleotide match to both a V gene segment and a J gene segment was required. Rearrangements were classified as productive when the CDR3 lacked stop codons and remained in frame with V and J, and all other rearrangements were classified as non-productive. CDR3 was defined according to IMGT convention as the region running from the second conserved V-encoded cysteine to the conserved J-encoded phenylalanine. Sequences without an unambiguous match to a single V gene segment were excluded from the earlier analysis of about 600 of the donors. An earlier analysis of several hundred of the donors called V segments functional above 56.7% productive rearrangements and segregating when the between-donor standard deviation exceeded 5%. A statistical classification framework was built for diagnosing cytomegalovirus status from the catalog of TCR beta chain sequences. In a later analysis, V and J genes were assigned by comparing TCR nucleotide sequences against IMGT/GENE-DB human TR gene sequences. Using the TCRdist pipeline, a later analysis assigned CDR3 sequences along with most-parsimonious VDJ recombination scenarios. A later analysis defined each TCR beta chain by its CDR3 amino acid sequence plus V-gene family, and excluded reads lacking a unique V-gene family. A later analysis removed 592 highly shared, low-generation-probability nucleotide sequences to deal with suspected cross-contamination and a sequencing artifact. In a later analysis, a clonal expansion index for each public chain was calculated from normalized within-repertoire ranks of inferred template counts. In a later analysis, generation probabilities were computed with a VDJ recombination model fitted to out-of-frame rearrangements, and the resulting probabilities were checked against IGoR. A later analysis scored TCR-TCR, TCR-HLA and TCR-CMV co-occurrence with hypergeometric tests, applying a repertoire-size bias correction to TCR pairs. A later analysis estimated false discovery rates by permuting HLA or CMV assignments 20 times. A later analysis grouped co-occurring TCRs with DBSCAN, adding TCRdist sequence similarity when clustering within HLA-allele-positive subsets. Co-occurrence clustering excluded repertoires with fewer than 30,000 or more than 120,000 public chains, plus five with anomalous nucleotide sharing. TCRdb stores this immuneACCESS table with in-frame sequences only. Part of the clones is absent; in the studies checked, under half of the shortfall reflects unresolved V genes, and no reason is known for the rest. That table supplies the V and J calls and clone size; D and trimming were determined from the DNA. The sample contains some 190,000 clones, 82% of them found a single time. The top ten hold over 1.5% of the sample.

Of note for this clone: Which antigen it targets is not known. Nothing much larger sits one base from this clone, and base qualities are not available.

The cohort consisted of 650 to 850 healthy bone marrow donors. Cohort members were all nominally healthy when sampled, although unrecorded immune exposures were likely present. The donor tested CMV seronegative, placing the donor among the 352 seronegative members of the cohort. Each donor provided a peripheral blood sample, and peripheral blood mononuclear cells were used for TCR beta sequencing. The Qiagen DNeasy Blood Extraction Kit was used to extract genomic DNA from the blood cell samples. The sequence was collected from a middle-aged man in good health and CMV-seronegative. Source material: PBMCs. The rearrangement combines TRBV29-1 with TRBJ2-7, with 8 central nucleotides matching TRBD1. Read as DNA, the sequence is TGCAGCGTCACACTAACAGGGGGCTACGAGCAGTACTTC. Protein translation: CSVTLTGGYEQYF.